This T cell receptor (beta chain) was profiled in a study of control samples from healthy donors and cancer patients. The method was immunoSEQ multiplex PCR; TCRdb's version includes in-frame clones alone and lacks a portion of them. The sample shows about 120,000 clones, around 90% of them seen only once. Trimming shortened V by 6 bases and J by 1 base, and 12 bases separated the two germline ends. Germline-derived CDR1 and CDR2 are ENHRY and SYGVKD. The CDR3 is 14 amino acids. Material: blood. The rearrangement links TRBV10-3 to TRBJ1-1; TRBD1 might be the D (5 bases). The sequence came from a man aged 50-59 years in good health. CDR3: CAISGATENTEAFF. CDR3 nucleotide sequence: TGTGCCATCAGCGGGGCGACAGAGAACACTGAAGCTTTCTTT.